This record looks at one T cell receptor (beta chain) sequence and its context. The ends lost 7 bases at V and 1 base at J; junction bases unmatched: 7. Germline CDR1 is SGHAT and CDR2 is FQNNGV. The CDR3 length is 14 residues. Sequencing was performed with immunoSEQ multiplex PCR; in TCRdb, only in-frame clones are kept and a portion is missing. The sample yields about 200,000 clones, about 93% seen once. These data belong to a study of blood T cell repertoires in COVID-19. Study at large: Collection of acute and convalescent COVID-19 samples took place in the United States, Italy and Spain. PBMCs, B-cell-depleted T cells, or T cells were the source of the cDNA or gDNA that made up the material.

The chain links TRBV11-2 to TRBJ2-7, with TRBD1 matching 7 bases. The specimen was peripheral blood. This clonotype originated in a man in his fifties or sixties with COVID-19, enrolled during active disease. This chain's CDR3 is CASTQTGPSYEQYF. CDR3 nucleotides: TGTGCCAGCACCCAGACAGGGCCGTCCTACGAGCAGTACTTC.